These 4 T cell receptor beta chains originate from one sample sequenced in a study of T cells in localized non-small cell lung cancer. Using immunoSEQ multiplex PCR, the repertoire was profiled, and TCRdb retains in-frame clones only, with some absent. The table shows 10,000 to 15,000 clones, with approximately 88% occurring only once. This material consisted of peripheral blood, taken before any cancer treatment. The receptors come from a male donor older than 55 with stage I squamous cell lung carcinoma.

The chain links TRBV11-2 to TRBJ2-1, with 10 bases lining up with TRBD2. The CDR3 runs 14 residues. With V trimmed by 3 bases and J by 5 bases, 1 base remained unmatched. Germline V gives CDR1 SGHAT, CDR2 FQNNGV. CDR3 loop: CASSLGLAHNEQFF. The CDR3 coding sequence is TGTGCCAGCAGCTTGGGACTAGCGCACAATGAGCAGTTCTTC. The entire variable domain, with the rest obtained from reference TRBV11-2 and TRBJ2-1, is as follows: EAGVAQSPRYKIIEKRQSVAFWCNPISGHATLYWYQQILGQGPKLLIQFQNNGVVDDSQLPKDRFSAERLKGVDSTLKIQPAKLEDSAVYLCASSLGLAHNEQFFGPGTRLTVL.

This chain connects TRBV6-1 to TRBJ1-2; a possible D gene is TRBD1 (6 bases). This CDR3 has 16 amino acids. The germline V gene encodes CDR1 MNHNS and CDR2 SASEGT. V gave up 0 bases and J gave up 1 base, with 12 bases separating them. The CDR3 DNA reads TGTGCCAGCAGTGAAGCCTCCGGAGGGGGTAACTATGGCTACACCTTC. Protein: CASSEASGGGNYGYTF.

The sample holds one count of this clone. The chain employs TRBV4-2 and TRBJ2-1, with no clear D. V was pared by 2 bases and J by 0 bases, with 11 bases between. This CDR3 comprises 16 residues. Germline V gene data show CDR1 as LGHNA and CDR2 as YNFKEQ. As DNA, the CDR3 is TGTGCCAGCAGCCAACGTAATATCAACTCCTACAATGAGCAGTTCTTC. Protein: CASSQRNINSYNEQFF.

DNA of the CDR3: TGTGCCTGGAGCCGAGGGTTTTCGAGCTCCTATAATTCACCCCTCCACTTT. Protein: CAWSRGFSSSYNSPLHF. This sequence joins TRBV30 and TRBJ1-6; D not resolved. The germline V and J ends were trimmed by 3 bases and 0 bases, with 15 bases remaining between them. From germline, CDR1 is GTSNPN and CDR2 SVGIG (reference sequence). CDR3 length: 17 residues.